Shown below are 30 T cell receptor beta chains from a single sample sequenced in a study of T cells in Graves' hyperthyroidism and ophthalmopathy. TCR beta CDR3 region amplification was performed from RNA transcripts. A first-round RT-PCR of the TCR CDR3 used the HTBI primer set. TCRdb re-derived calls from the multiplex PCR reads in MiXCR, one entry per CDR3 protein. This table holds about 270,000 distinct CDR3 sequences, about 20% found once. Input material: blood. These receptors were taken from a man aged 25 to 40 with Graves' ophthalmopathy.

Concerning this clonotype itself: Since a much larger clone is just one base distant, this may be a read error. The missing conserved phenylalanine or tryptophan at the end of this CDR3 makes a read error likely. The V call is TRBV28, the J call TRBJ1-1; D may be TRBD1 (5 bases). The ends were cut back, 1 base at V and 4 bases at J, with 10 bases in the middle. Per germline, CDR1 MDHEN and CDR2 SYDVKM. The CDR3 extends over 14 amino acids. CDR3 region: CASSLSQGGTEAFL. In DNA, the CDR3 is TGTGCCAGCAGTTTATCTCAGGGTGGCACTGAAGCTTTCCTT.

This clonotype has just a few counts. V and J are TRBV7-9 and TRBJ1-1; D unclear. V dropped 4 bases and J dropped 1 base, with 10 bases sitting between them. From germline, CDR1 is SEHNR and CDR2 FQNEAQ (reference sequence). The CDR3 spans 14 residues. The CDR3 DNA follows: TGTGCCAGCAGCTGGGTGACGGCGAACACTGAAGCTTTCTTT. It translates to CASSWVTANTEAFF.

J is TRBJ2-2 and V is TRBV5-1; no reliable D call. Trimming pared 0 bases from V and 2 bases from J, leaving 8 bases between. The length of the CDR3 is 15 residues. CDR1 SGHRS and CDR2 YFSETQ come from the germline V gene. CDR3 nucleotides: TGCGCCAGCAGCTTGGTAGGGTTAAACACCGGGGAGCTGTTTTTT. Translated: CASSLVGLNTGELFF.

This sequence joins TRBV20-1 and TRBJ2-5; 12 bases are shared with TRBD2. The germline CDR1 and CDR2 sequences are DFQATT and SNEGSKA (reference sequence). V lost 6 bases, J lost 7 bases, and 9 bases stayed unmatched. This CDR3 contains 14 residues. The CDR3 DNA reads as TGCAGTGCGAGACTAGCGGGAGTTCTGGTGACCCAGTACTTC. Its translation: CSARLAGVLVTQYF.

The chain recombines TRBV27 with TRBJ1-3; D is uncertain. Per germline, CDR1 MNHEY and CDR2 SMNVEV (reference sequence). The CDR3 has 13 residues. V was shortened by 5 bases and J by 8 bases, with 13 bases between the two germline ends. The CDR3 DNA is TGTGCCAGCAGTCGAATTAGGGAAGACACCATATATTTT. It specifies CASSRIREDTIYF.

J is TRBJ2-4 and V is TRBV2; TRBD2 matches 14 bases. Per germline, CDR1 SNHLY and CDR2 FYNNEI. V lost 10 bases to trimming and J lost 7 bases; unmatched junction nucleotides: 9. The CDR3 is 15 residues long. For the CDR3, the DNA is TGTGCCACTGAGGGGACTAGCGGGAGTCCCAACATTCAGTACTTC. Translation gives CATEGTSGSPNIQYF.

Only a few counts were recorded for this clonotype. The rearrangement joins TRBV12-5 to TRBJ1-5; TRBD1 might be the D (6 bases). The germline gives CDR1 LGHNT, CDR2 FRNRAP. Deletions cut 0 bases from V and 2 bases from J, with 11 bases between. CDR3 length equals 16 residues. DNA for the CDR3: TGTGCTAGTGGTTTGGTAATAGGGGGAGGCAATCAGCCCCAGCATTTT. Translating gives CASGLVIGGGNQPQHF.

This clonotype appeared a few times. The genes are TRBV25-1 and TRBJ2-5; 11 nucleotides agree with TRBD2. The CDR3 is 19 residues long. Germline lookup yields CDR1 MGHDK and CDR2 SYGVNS. V lost 2 bases to trimming and J lost 5 bases; unmatched junction nucleotides: 16. CDR3 sequence: CASSERGGTSGSRGETQYF. Written as DNA, the CDR3 is TGTGCCAGCAGTGAAAGGGGGGGAACTAGCGGGAGCCGTGGGGAGACCCAGTACTTC.

The chain links TRBV18 to TRBJ2-7; D unclear. Germline-derived CDR1 and CDR2 are KGHSH and LQKENI. This CDR3 comprises 14 residues. With 3 bases removed from V and 5 bases from J, the gap between germline ends came to 14 bases. Written as DNA, the CDR3 is TGTGCCAGCTCACCGGAAAGCCTCCGAAACGAGCAGTACTTC. It is translated as CASSPESLRNEQYF.

This clonotype was seen more than once but under ten times. J is TRBJ2-1 and V is TRBV20-1, with a possible D match to TRBD2 (6 bases). Trimming took 5 bases from V and 9 from J, leaving 23 bases between them. The CDR3 sequence is 15 residues long. Germline V gene lookup returns CDR1 DFQATT and CDR2 SNEGSKA (reference sequence). CDR3 protein: CSARPRRGGAREQFF. The CDR3, as DNA: TGCAGTGCTCGCCCTAGACGCGGAGGGGCGCGTGAGCAGTTCTTC.

A few counts support this clonotype. V is TRBV5-1 and J is TRBJ2-3; tentative D call: TRBD1 (6 bases). Germline V gene sequence: CDR1 SGHRS, CDR2 YFSETQ. The ends were cut back, 0 bases at V and 3 bases at J, with 8 bases in the middle. The CDR3 runs to 14 residues. CDR3: CASSLGQATDTQYF. The CDR3 nucleotides are TGCGCCAGCAGCTTGGGACAGGCTACAGATACGCAGTATTTT.

The chain combines TRBV5-1 with TRBJ2-7; 9 positions match TRBD2. The V gene end was trimmed by 2 bases and the J gene end by 4 bases; junction bases not matched to a gene: 1. CDR1 SGHRS and CDR2 YFSETQ come from the germline V gene. CDR3 length: 13 residues. The CDR3 nucleotides read TGCGCCAGCAGCTTCACTAGCGGGTACGAGCAGTACTTC. This gives the protein CASSFTSGYEQYF.

Many counts were recorded for this clonotype. V and J are TRBV7-9 and TRBJ2-7; the D gene could be TRBD1 or TRBD2 (5 bases each). The CDR3 length is 15 residues. V lost 4 bases and J lost 5, with 18 bases in between. Germline V gene lookup returns CDR1 SEHNR and CDR2 FQNEAQ (reference sequence). The CDR3 sequence: CASSSTGLSAHEQYF. Written as DNA, the CDR3 is TGTGCCAGCAGCTCAACGGGGCTCTCCGCCCACGAGCAGTACTTC. The full variable domain, in which reference TRBV7-9 and TRBJ2-7 provide the parts outside the CDR3, is DTGVSQNPRHKITKRGQNVTFRCDPISEHNRLYWYRQTLGQGPEFLTYFQNEAQLEKSRLLSDRFSAERPKGSFSTLEIQRTEQGDSAMYLCASSSTGLSAHEQYFGPGTRLTVT.

The DNA for the CDR3 is TGTGCCAGCAGCCAAACTACCGGGACAGATGGCTACACCTTC. Protein product: CASSQTTGTDGYTF. The chain links TRBV3-1 to TRBJ1-2; 7 positions agree with TRBD1. The CDR3 is made up of 14 amino acids. The junction had 6 bases not matched to a gene; V was cut back by 2 bases and J by 6 bases. Per the germline V gene, CDR1 is LGHDT and CDR2 is YNNKEL (reference sequence).

V is TRBV20-1 and J is TRBJ2-1, with D perhaps matching TRBD1 or TRBD2 (5 bases each). The CDR3 covers 11 residues. Germline V lookup: CDR1 DFQATT, CDR2 SNEGSKA (reference sequence). Trimming stripped 5 bases from V and 11 bases from J, with 13 bases between. As DNA, the CDR3 is TGCAGTGCTCCCCGGGACCTCCAGCAGTTCTTC. Translated: CSAPRDLQQFF.

The chain is built from TRBV28 and TRBJ2-1; TRBD2 matches at 7 bases. Trimming took 3 bases from V and 6 from J; bases not matched to a gene: 5. CDR3 length: 14 residues. Germline CDR1 MDHEN, CDR2 SYDVKM. The CDR3 DNA reads as TGTGCCAGCAGTTTTGAGGGAGGGATCAATGAGCAGTTCTTC. The encoded protein is CASSFEGGINEQFF.

This sequence joins TRBV5-6 and TRBJ1-1; D is perhaps TRBD1 (5 bases). V lost 4 bases and J lost 0, with 13 bases in between. CDR1 SGHDT and CDR2 YYEEEE come from the germline V gene. There are 15 residues in the CDR3. The CDR3 DNA reads TGTGCCAGCAGCGTAACCTCGACAGTGAACACTGAAGCTTTCTTT. Protein sequence: CASSVTSTVNTEAFF.

Ten or more counts support this clonotype. The V and J genes are TRBV12-3 or TRBV12-4 and TRBJ1-4, with 8 bases fitting TRBD1. The CDR3 is made up of 14 amino acids. The junction had 8 bases not matched to a gene; V was cut back by 6 bases and J by 8 bases. The CDR3 reads CASSPGQDREKLFF. CDR3 sequence (DNA): TGTGCCAGCAGCCCGGGACAGGATCGCGAAAAACTGTTTTTT.

The genes are TRBV19 and TRBJ1-5, with 7 bases fitting TRBD1. Germline V gives CDR1 LNHDA, CDR2 SQIVND (reference sequence). Trimming took 3 bases from V and 6 from J; bases not matched to a gene: 11. This CDR3 comprises 16 residues. The CDR3 nucleotides read TGTGCCAGTAGTATCTTGACAGGGAGGGATGGTCAGCCCCAGCATTTT. Protein sequence: CASSILTGRDGQPQHF.

The sample holds many counts of this clonotype. This rearrangement joins TRBV29-1 to TRBJ2-1; D perhaps matches TRBD1 (6 bases). Germline V gives CDR1 SQVTM, CDR2 ANQGSEA. This CDR3 has 16 residues. V gave up 5 bases and J gave up 0 bases, with 17 bases separating them. CDR3 residues: CSVNFQGSASYNEQFF. CDR3 nucleotide sequence: TGCAGCGTTAATTTCCAGGGGTCTGCCTCCTACAATGAGCAGTTCTTC.

V and J are TRBV11-2 and TRBJ2-7, with a tentative D call TRBD2 (6 bases). The CDR3 loop spans 17 amino acids. Trimming shortened V by 0 bases and J by 2 bases, and 17 bases separated the two germline ends. Germline lookup yields CDR1 SGHAT and CDR2 FQNNGV. CDR3: CASSLEEGRVRTYEQYF. The DNA of the CDR3 is TGTGCCAGCAGCTTAGAGGAGGGGCGGGTCAGGACCTACGAGCAGTACTTC.

This clonotype appeared a few times. The genes are TRBV12-3 or TRBV12-4 and TRBJ1-2; 7 bases match TRBD1. Unmatched junction bases numbered 6, after V lost 5 bases and J lost 9 bases. The CDR3 is 12 amino acids. Written as DNA, the CDR3 is TGTGCCAGCAGTCCCACAGGGGCCCGCTACACCTTC. This sequence encodes CASSPTGARYTF.

The V call is TRBV20-1, the J call TRBJ2-3, with a weak D call TRBD1 (5 bases). The germline gives CDR1 DFQATT, CDR2 SNEGSKA (reference sequence). CDR3 length: 16 residues. Trimming removed 0 bases from V and 4 bases from J, with 17 bases in between. CDR3 sequence reads: CSARDPAGRASDTQYF. As DNA, the CDR3 is TGCAGTGCTAGAGATCCGGCTGGCAGGGCGTCAGATACGCAGTATTTT.

This clonotype appeared once. The J gene is TRBJ1-6, the V gene TRBV10-3; 7 bases are shared with TRBD1. The CDR3 length is 15 residues. The V segment lost 6 bases and the J segment 5 bases; nucleotides outside the gene matches: 7. The germline CDR1 and CDR2 sequences are ENHRY and SYGVKD. CDR3 sequence reads: CAIRIRDSNNSPLHF. The CDR3 DNA reads as TGTGCCATCAGGATCCGGGACAGCAATAATTCACCCCTCCACTTT.

The chain joins TRBV12-3 or TRBV12-4 to TRBJ1-1, with 11 bases lining up with TRBD1. Germline trimming cut 0 bases from V and 5 bases from J; bases unmatched to any gene: 5. The CDR3 is made up of 16 amino acids. CDR3 amino acids: CASSLAPDRGRTEAFF. CDR3 bases: TGTGCCAGCAGTTTAGCCCCGGACAGGGGGCGGACTGAAGCTTTCTTT.

This clonotype was counted between two and nine times. The chain joins TRBV28 to TRBJ1-4, with D possibly being TRBD1 (6 bases). The CDR3 is made up of 15 amino acids. With 5 bases removed from V and 7 bases from J, the gap between germline ends came to 17 bases. Germline V gene lookup returns CDR1 MDHEN and CDR2 SYDVKM. CDR3 in DNA: TGTGCCAGCAGTCCACCAGGGGTGGTGGGTGAAAAACTGTTTTTT. Translation gives CASSPPGVVGEKLFF.

There are a few counts of this clonotype. The rearrangement joins TRBV28 to TRBJ2-3; 9 nucleotides agree with TRBD1. The germline V gene encodes CDR1 MDHEN and CDR2 SYDVKM. Trimming cost V 1 base and J 3 bases; bases outside gene matches: 5. This CDR3 region has 16 residues. The chain's CDR3 is CASSLLTGGATDTQYF. The CDR3 nucleotides read TGTGCCAGCAGTTTATTAACAGGGGGCGCGACAGATACGCAGTATTTT.

This clonotype was recorded many times. V is TRBV5-1 and J is TRBJ1-2; a weak D match, TRBD1 (6 bases). In germline, CDR1 is SGHRS, CDR2 YFSETQ. The CDR3 has 15 amino acids. V dropped 4 bases and J dropped 7 bases, with 20 bases sitting between them. The CDR3 loop reads CASSPGQLGRTGYTF. The CDR3 nucleotides read TGCGCCAGCAGCCCAGGACAGCTCGGACGCACTGGCTACACCTTC.

This clonotype was seen repeatedly, ten times or more. V and J are TRBV18 and TRBJ1-1; no definite D call. Trimming took 2 bases from V and 1 from J, leaving 8 bases between them. Germline loops: CDR1 KGHSH, CDR2 LQKENI. CDR3 length: 14 residues. The CDR3 reads CASSPSHRNTEAFF. CDR3 nucleotides: TGTGCCAGCTCACCATCTCATAGGAACACTGAAGCTTTCTTT.

This clonotype showed up just a few times. The CDR3 DNA reads as TGTGCCAGCAGCCCCCCAGTTGGAAGTTTAACGGAGACCCAGTACTTC. Its translation: CASSPPVGSLTETQYF. This chain uses TRBV13 with TRBJ2-5; unclear D gene. V lost 5 bases to trimming and J lost 5 bases, with 21 bases between them. Germline lookup yields CDR1 PRHDT and CDR2 FYEKMQ (reference sequence). CDR3 length: 16 amino acids.